This TCR beta chain was identified during a study of T-cell memory formation after mild COVID-19. About the research overall: TCR clusters were largely donor specific. Study-wide points: Whether day 37 second-wave clones are SARS-CoV-2-specific was not confirmed. CM and EM subsets held most contracting CD4+ clones; EMRA held CD8+ ones.

Libraries for TCRalpha and TCRbeta carried sample barcodes and unique molecular identifiers via 5'RACE. One entry per CDR3 protein results from TCRdb running MiXCR on the 5' RACE reads. The repertoire consists of 250,000 to 300,000 distinct CDR3 sequences, with roughly 15% occurring once and the leading ten covering about a fifth. As to this clonotype: Its target is not known.

V was shortened by 2 bases and J by 4 bases, with 14 bases between the two germline ends. The germline V gene has CDR1 SNHLY and CDR2 FYNNEI. This CDR3 has 15 residues. Sequencing was done on a sample of PBMCs or a T cell subset sorted from them (not recorded which). This sequence joins TRBV2 and TRBJ1-1; D call uncertain. The origin of this receptor is a man younger than 35 who had mild COVID-19 (a few samples of this study predate the infection). Cell type and time point are not known. CDR3 protein: CASSEWAASGTEAFF. In DNA form, the CDR3 reads TGTGCCAGCAGTGAATGGGCCGCTTCGGGCACTGAAGCTTTCTTT.